Included here is one T cell receptor (beta chain) sequence, with context. A much bigger clone sits one base away, suggesting this may be a read error. Patients were all untreated before their thyroid surgery. This CDR3 is built from 18 residues. Germline V gene lookup returns CDR1 MNHEY and CDR2 SVGAGI. The sample belongs to a study of metastatic and nonmetastatic thyroid tumors. In the study overall: From malignant and benign thyroid patients, repertoires in blood and in tumor or nodule tissue were compared.

Original data processing: CDR3 was compared across clinicopathological groups, and the resulting differences were used to build a distant-metastasis classifier for papillary thyroid cancer. MiXCR re-clonotyped the PCR reads for TCRdb. TCRdb, not the authors, supplied the V and J calls. This sample yields about 15,000 clones, of which roughly 19% are seen a single time; 13% belongs to the top ten. V is TRBV6-5 and J is TRBJ2-3; D perhaps matches TRBD2 (5 bases). The clonotype comes from a female donor with papillary thyroid cancer or a benign thyroid nodule (not recorded which). Some clones in this sample may be carry-over from other donors' samples. The material sequenced was blood. Written as DNA, the CDR3 is TGTGCCAGCAGTTTCCCCTCGATGGAAGCGGCTAGCACAAATACGCAGTATTTT. Its translation is CASSFPSMEAASTNTQYF.